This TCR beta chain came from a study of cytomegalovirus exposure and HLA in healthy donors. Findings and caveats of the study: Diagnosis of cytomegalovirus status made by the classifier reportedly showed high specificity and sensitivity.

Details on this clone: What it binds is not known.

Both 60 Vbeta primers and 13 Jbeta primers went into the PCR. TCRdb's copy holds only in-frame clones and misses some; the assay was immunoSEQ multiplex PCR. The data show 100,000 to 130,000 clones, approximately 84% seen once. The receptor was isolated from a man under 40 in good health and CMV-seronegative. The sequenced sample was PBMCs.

The CDR3 region is CSARKGREPQHF. The CDR3 nucleotides are TGCAGCGCCAGAAAAGGCCGGGAGCCCCAGCATTTT. The chain is built from TRBV29-1 and TRBJ1-5; no clear D gene. Looked up from germline, CDR1 is SQVTM and CDR2 is ANQGSEA. Trimming shortened V by 7 bases and J by 8 bases, and 15 bases separated the two germline ends. The CDR3 contains 12 residues.